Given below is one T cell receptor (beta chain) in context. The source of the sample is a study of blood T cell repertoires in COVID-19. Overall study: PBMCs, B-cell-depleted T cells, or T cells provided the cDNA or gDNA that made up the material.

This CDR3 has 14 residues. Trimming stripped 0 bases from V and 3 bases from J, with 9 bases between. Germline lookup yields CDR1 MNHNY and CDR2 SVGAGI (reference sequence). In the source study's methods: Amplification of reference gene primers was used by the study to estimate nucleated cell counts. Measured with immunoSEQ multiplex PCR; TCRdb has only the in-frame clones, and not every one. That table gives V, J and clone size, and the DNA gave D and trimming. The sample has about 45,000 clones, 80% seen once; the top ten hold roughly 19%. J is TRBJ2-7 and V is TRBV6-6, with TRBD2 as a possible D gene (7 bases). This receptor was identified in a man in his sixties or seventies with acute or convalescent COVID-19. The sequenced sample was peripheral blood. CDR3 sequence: CASSYSRGGYEQYF. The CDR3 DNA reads TGTGCCAGCAGTTACTCGAGGGGGGGCTACGAGCAGTACTTC.